The rows below give T cell receptor beta chains drawn from one sample of a study of CD4 T cells in relation to SARS-CoV-2 and coronaviruses. Their cognate antigens are unknown. TCRdb's copy holds only in-frame clones and misses some; the assay was immunoSEQ multiplex PCR. This repertoire shows more than 9,500 clones, more than 55% found once; its top ten account for roughly 7.8%. Sequenced: CD4+ T cells from PBMCs, cultured in vitro. These receptors were collected from a human donor in good health. Both conserved end residues are part of each CDR3. A D gene is named only where the DNA matches it firmly. Only part of the rows carry a size: once, few, many, or a class if the clone is expanded.

CDR3 | DNA | D | V | size | J
CASSLFGRGTASLSGNTIYF | TGTGCCAGCAGTTTATTTGGCAGGGGGACCGCCTCACTCTCTGGAAACACCATATATTTT | TRBD1 | TRBV28 | NA | TRBJ1-3
CASSPSGPTNYGYTF | TGTGCCAGCTCACCATCAGGTCCCACTAACTATGGCTACACCTTC | NA | TRBV18 | NA | TRBJ1-2
CASSSSGGPFEAFF | TGCGCCAGCAGCTCCTCAGGGGGCCCCTTTGAAGCTTTCTTT | TRBD1 | TRBV5-1 | NA | TRBJ1-1
CASTRQEDQPQHF | TGCGCCAGCACTCGACAGGAGGATCAGCCCCAGCATTTT | NA | TRBV10-2 | NA | TRBJ1-5
CASSFRPSAIYEQYF | TGTGCCAGCAGTTTTCGCCCATCAGCGATCTACGAGCAGTACTTC | NA | TRBV27 | NA | TRBJ2-7
CASSEAWNSPLHF | TGTGCCAGCAGTGAAGCTTGGAATTCACCCCTCCACTTT | NA | TRBV6-1 | NA | TRBJ1-6
CAWSRRAAGANVLTF | TGTGCCTGGAGTAGGAGGGCCGCTGGGGCCAACGTCCTGACTTTC | NA | TRBV30 | NA | TRBJ2-6
CATSLGGPPVKETQYF | TGTGCCACCAGTCTAGGGGGCCCCCCTGTAAAAGAGACCCAGTACTTC | TRBD1 | TRBV24-1 | NA | TRBJ2-5
CASSLDGDTQYF | TGTGCCAGCAGCTTGGATGGGGATACGCAGTATTTT | NA | TRBV5-4 | NA | TRBJ2-3
CASSPPSGSGNTIYF | TGTGCCAGCTCACCTCCATCGGGCTCTGGAAACACCATATATTTT | NA | TRBV18 | few | TRBJ1-3
CASSYPAGEKDQPQHF | TGTGCCAGCAGTTACCCGGCCGGGGAAAAAGATCAGCCCCAGCATTTT | NA | TRBV6-5 | NA | TRBJ1-5
CAWRRLGSSYNEQFF | TGTGCCTGGAGGAGACTGGGGAGCTCCTACAATGAGCAGTTCTTC | NA | TRBV30 | NA | TRBJ2-1
CASSLFGTETYEQYF | TGTGCCAGCAGTTTATTTGGCACGGAGACCTACGAGCAGTACTTC | NA | TRBV28 | few | TRBJ2-7
CASSASGLAGASSYNEQFF | TGTGCCAGTTCAGCAAGTGGACTAGCGGGAGCGAGCTCCTACAATGAGCAGTTCTTC | TRBD2 | TRBV4-2 | NA | TRBJ2-1
CASSRGNTIYF | TGTGCCAGCAGCCGTGGAAACACCATATATTTT | NA | TRBV12-3/TRBV12-4 | NA | TRBJ1-3
CASTLLQGQPQHF | TGTGCCAGCACGCTTCTACAGGGGCAGCCCCAGCATTTT | TRBD1 | TRBV6-1 | few | TRBJ1-5
CASSISETGTGELFF | TGTGCCAGTAGTATAAGTGAAACAGGTACCGGGGAGCTGTTTTTT | NA | TRBV19 | few | TRBJ2-2
CASSSTGAGANVLTF | TGTGCCAGTAGTTCGACAGGGGCTGGGGCCAACGTCCTGACTTTC | TRBD1 | TRBV19 | NA | TRBJ2-6
CASSSGQGAYGYTF | TGCGCCAGCAGCTCGGGACAGGGAGCCTATGGCTACACCTTC | TRBD1 | TRBV5-1 | NA | TRBJ1-2
CASSPPAGGKTDTQYF | TGTGCCAGCTCACCACCAGCAGGGGGAAAAACAGATACGCAGTATTTT | TRBD1 | TRBV18 | NA | TRBJ2-3
CASRQGFGNEQFF | TGTGCCAGCAGACAGGGGTTTGGTAATGAGCAGTTCTTC | TRBD1 | TRBV2 | few | TRBJ2-1
CATSEPGTGVWEQFF | TGTGCCACCAGTGAACCCGGGACAGGGGTTTGGGAGCAGTTCTTC | TRBD1 | TRBV24-1 | few | TRBJ2-1
CASSLSGTGGNQPQHF | TGTGCCAGCAGCTTGTCCGGGACAGGGGGTAATCAGCCCCAGCATTTT | TRBD1 | TRBV7-6 | NA | TRBJ1-5
CASMESSYEQYF | TGTGCCAGCATGGAGAGCTCCTACGAGCAGTACTTC | NA | TRBV2 | NA | TRBJ2-7
CASSLGRYNYGYTF | TGTGCCAGCAGTTTAGGCAGGTATAACTATGGCTACACCTTC | NA | TRBV28 | few | TRBJ1-2
CASSFDYNEQFF | TGTGCCAGCAGCTTCGATTACAATGAGCAGTTCTTC | NA | TRBV2 | NA | TRBJ2-1
CASSFGGFVTDTQYF | TGTGCCAGCAGCTTCGGGGGCTTCGTCACAGATACGCAGTATTTT | NA | TRBV7-2 | NA | TRBJ2-3
CASSQTRNEQFF | TGTGCCAGCAGCCAAACCCGGAATGAGCAGTTCTTC | NA | TRBV14 | once | TRBJ2-1
CASSPNDRDNEQFF | TGTGCCAGCAGCCCCAACGACAGGGACAATGAGCAGTTCTTC | TRBD1 | TRBV3-1/TRBV3-2 | NA | TRBJ2-1
CASSLVPSGSNEQYF | TGTGCCAGCAGCTTAGTCCCTAGCGGGAGCAACGAGCAGTACTTC | TRBD2 | TRBV13 | NA | TRBJ2-7
CAWKRTGLRERTEAFF | TGTGCCTGGAAGAGGACAGGGCTTCGGGAAAGAACCGAAGCTTTCTTT | TRBD1 | TRBV30 | NA | TRBJ1-1
CASRRAGWGGREAFF | TGTGCCAGCAGGAGAGCGGGGTGGGGGGGAAGAGAAGCTTTCTTT | NA | TRBV28 | NA | TRBJ1-1
CAWSVLGGTEAFF | TGTGCCTGGAGTGTACTAGGGGGCACTGAAGCTTTCTTT | NA | TRBV30 | NA | TRBJ1-1
CASSSLLAAQETQYF | TGTGCCAGCAGCTCTCTCCTAGCGGCCCAAGAGACCCAGTACTTC | TRBD2 | TRBV7-3 | NA | TRBJ2-5
CASSIDRGRFYNEQFF | TGCGCCAGCAGCATCGACAGGGGTCGTTTCTACAATGAGCAGTTCTTC | TRBD1 | TRBV5-1 | NA | TRBJ2-1
CASGTPTGELFF | TGCGCCAGCGGGACCCCGACCGGGGAGCTGTTTTTT | NA | TRBV5-1 | few | TRBJ2-2
CASSWALRGYNSPLHF | TGTGCCAGCAGCTGGGCTCTCAGGGGATATAATTCACCCCTCCACTTT | NA | TRBV2 | NA | TRBJ1-6
CASSWGLAGSEQYF | TGTGCCAGCAGTTGGGGACTAGCGGGCAGCGAGCAGTACTTC | TRBD2 | TRBV6-9 | once | TRBJ2-7
CASSHLQNNEQFF | TGTGCCAGCAGCCATCTACAGAACAATGAGCAGTTCTTC | NA | TRBV3-1/TRBV3-2 | NA | TRBJ2-1
CASRTVGIGELFF | TGTGCCAGCAGGACCGTGGGCATCGGGGAGCTGTTTTTT | NA | TRBV6-5 | NA | TRBJ2-2
CASSQGTGLTFYNEQFF | TGCGCCAGCAGCCAAGGGACGGGGCTGACCTTTTACAATGAGCAGTTCTTC | NA | TRBV4-1 | NA | TRBJ2-1
CASSLVAGAYNEQFF | TGTGCCAGCAGCTTGGTAGCGGGAGCCTACAATGAGCAGTTCTTC | TRBD2 | TRBV5-6 | NA | TRBJ2-1
CASSFGAGAYNSPLHF | TGTGCCAGCAGCTTTGGGGCAGGCGCCTATAATTCACCCCTCCACTTT | NA | TRBV5-4 | once | TRBJ1-6